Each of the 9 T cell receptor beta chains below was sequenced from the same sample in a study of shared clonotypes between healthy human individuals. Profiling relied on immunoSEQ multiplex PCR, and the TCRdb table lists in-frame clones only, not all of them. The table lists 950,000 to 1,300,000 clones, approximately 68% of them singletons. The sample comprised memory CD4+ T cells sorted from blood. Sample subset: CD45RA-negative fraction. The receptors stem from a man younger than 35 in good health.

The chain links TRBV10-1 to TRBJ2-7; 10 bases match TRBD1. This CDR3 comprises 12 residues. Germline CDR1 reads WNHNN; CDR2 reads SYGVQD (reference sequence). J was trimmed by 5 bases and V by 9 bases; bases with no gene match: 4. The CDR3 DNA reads TGCGCCAGAACCGGGACAGGGGACGAGCAGTACTTC. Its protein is CARTGTGDEQYF.

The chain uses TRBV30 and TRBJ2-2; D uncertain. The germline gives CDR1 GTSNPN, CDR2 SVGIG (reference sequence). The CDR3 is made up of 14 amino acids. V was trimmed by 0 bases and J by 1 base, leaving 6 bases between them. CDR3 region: CAWSVFRNTGELFF. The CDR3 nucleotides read TGTGCCTGGAGTGTATTTAGGAACACCGGGGAGCTGTTTTTT.

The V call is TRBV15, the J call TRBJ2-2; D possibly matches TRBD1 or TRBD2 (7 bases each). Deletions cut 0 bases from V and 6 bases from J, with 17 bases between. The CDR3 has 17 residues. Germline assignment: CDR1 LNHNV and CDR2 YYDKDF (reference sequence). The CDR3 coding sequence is TGTGCCACCAGCAGAGAAGGGGAGGGGGCGCGGGCCGGGGAGCTGTTTTTT. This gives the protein CATSREGEGARAGELFF.

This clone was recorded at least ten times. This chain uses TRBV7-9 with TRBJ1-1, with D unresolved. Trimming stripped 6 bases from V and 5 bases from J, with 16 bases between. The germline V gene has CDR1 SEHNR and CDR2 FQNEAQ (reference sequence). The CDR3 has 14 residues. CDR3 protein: CASSETVQGTEAFF. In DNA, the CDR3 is TGTGCCAGCAGTGAGACCGTCCAAGGGACTGAAGCTTTCTTT.

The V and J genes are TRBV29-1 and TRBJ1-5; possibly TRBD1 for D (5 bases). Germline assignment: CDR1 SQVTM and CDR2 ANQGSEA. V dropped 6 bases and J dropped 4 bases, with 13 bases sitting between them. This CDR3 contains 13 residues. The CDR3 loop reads CSVAGGTNQPQHF. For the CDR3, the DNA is TGCAGCGTGGCTGGCGGGACTAATCAGCCCCAGCATTTT.

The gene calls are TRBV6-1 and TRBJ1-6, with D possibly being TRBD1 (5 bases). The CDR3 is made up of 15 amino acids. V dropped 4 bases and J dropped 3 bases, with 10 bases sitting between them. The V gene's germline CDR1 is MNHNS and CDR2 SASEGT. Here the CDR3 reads CASSAIDSYNSPLHF. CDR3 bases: TGTGCCAGCAGTGCAATAGACAGCTATAATTCACCCCTCCACTTT.

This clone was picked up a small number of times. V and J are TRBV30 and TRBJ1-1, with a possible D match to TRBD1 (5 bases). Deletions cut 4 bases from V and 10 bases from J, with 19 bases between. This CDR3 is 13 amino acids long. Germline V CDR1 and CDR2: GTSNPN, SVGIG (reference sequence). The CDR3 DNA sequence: TGTGCCTGGAAATTAACTCTAACGGGGACAGCTTTCTTT. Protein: CAWKLTLTGTAFF.

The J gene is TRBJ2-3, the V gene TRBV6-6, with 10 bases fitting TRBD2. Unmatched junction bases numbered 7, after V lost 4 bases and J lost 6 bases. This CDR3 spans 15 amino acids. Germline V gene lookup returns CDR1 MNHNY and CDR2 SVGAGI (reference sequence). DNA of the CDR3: TGTGCCAGCAGTTTTCGAAGCGGGGGGGAGGATACGCAGTATTTT. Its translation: CASSFRSGGEDTQYF.

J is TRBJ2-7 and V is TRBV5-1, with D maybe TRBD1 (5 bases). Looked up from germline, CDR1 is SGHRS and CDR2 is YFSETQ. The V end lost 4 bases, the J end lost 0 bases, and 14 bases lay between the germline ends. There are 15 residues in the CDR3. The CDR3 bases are TGCGCCAGCAGCGTCACAGGTTCCAGCTCCTACGAGCAGTACTTC. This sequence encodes CASSVTGSSSYEQYF.